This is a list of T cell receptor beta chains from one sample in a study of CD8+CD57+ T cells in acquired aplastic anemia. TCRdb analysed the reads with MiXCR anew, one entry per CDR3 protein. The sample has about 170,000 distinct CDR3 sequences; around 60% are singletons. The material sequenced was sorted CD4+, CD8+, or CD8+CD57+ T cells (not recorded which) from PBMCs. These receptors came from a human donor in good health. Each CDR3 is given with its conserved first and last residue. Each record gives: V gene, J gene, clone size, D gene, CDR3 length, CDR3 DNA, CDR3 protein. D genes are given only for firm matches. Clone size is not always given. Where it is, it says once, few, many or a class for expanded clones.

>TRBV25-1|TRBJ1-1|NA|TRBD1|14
TGTGCCAGCAGTGTAACAGGGGGAAACACTGAAGCTTTCTTT
CASSVTGGNTEAFF
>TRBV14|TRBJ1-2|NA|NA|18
TGTGCCAGCAGCCTAGACGTTACGTTAGACTCGACGGTCTATGGCTACACCTTC
CASSLDVTLDSTVYGYTF
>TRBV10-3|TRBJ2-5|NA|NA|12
TGCGCCATCAAGGGGAGTCAAGAGACCCAGTACTTC
CAIKGSQETQYF
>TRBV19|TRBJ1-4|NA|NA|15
TGTGCCAGTAGTTACCAGGACAGCCCTTATGAAAAACTGTTTTTT
CASSYQDSPYEKLFF
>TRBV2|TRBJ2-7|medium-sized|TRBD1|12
TGTGCCAGCAGTGATAGGGGGCACGAGCAGTACTTC
CASSDRGHEQYF
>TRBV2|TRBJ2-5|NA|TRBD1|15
TGTGCCAGCAGTGGACAGGGGGCAGGGGTAGAGACCCAGTACTTC
CASSGQGAGVETQYF
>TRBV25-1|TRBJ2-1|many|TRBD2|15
TGTGCCAGCAGCGAATTAGCGGGGGGGGACAATGAGCAGTTCTTC
CASSELAGGDNEQFF
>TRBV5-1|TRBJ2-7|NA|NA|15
TGTGCCAGCAGCCCTCTCACCGAGTTTGCCCACGAGCAGTACTTC
CASSPLTEFAHEQYF
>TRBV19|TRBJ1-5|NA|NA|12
TGTGCCAGTGGGCAGATAAATCAGCCCCAGCATTTT
CASGQINQPQHF
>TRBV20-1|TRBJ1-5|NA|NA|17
TGCAGTGCTAGAGAGTCCAGGGGAGATGTAAGCAATCAGCCCCAGCATTTT
CSARESRGDVSNQPQHF
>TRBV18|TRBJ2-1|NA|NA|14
TGTGCCAGCTCACCCCACCATAATTTGGATGAGCAGTTCTTC
CASSPHHNLDEQFF